The rows below give T cell receptor beta chains drawn from one sample of a study of T cell responses to AZD1222 COVID-19 vaccine. Generated by immunoSEQ multiplex PCR, the TCRdb table keeps only in-frame clones and is missing some. The sample lists roughly 100,000 clones; roughly 90% were seen once. Sequenced material: peripheral blood, taken on day 0 of AZD1222 vaccination. All receptors derive from an adult in good health. Both conserved end residues are part of each CDR3. A D gene is named only where the DNA matches it firmly. Part of the rows lack a size; the others show once, few, many or a class for expanded clones.

TRBJ2-1,TRBD1,TRBV7-9,NA,TGTGCCGGAACGACCCCCTTACCGGGACAGGGGATGAATGAGCAGTTCTTC,CAGTTPLPGQGMNEQFF
TRBJ2-3,TRBD2,TRBV18,NA,TGTGCCAGCTCACTCTTTTCGACTCAACGGACTAGCGGGGGGAGTGGCACAGATACGCAGTATTTT,CASSLFSTQRTSGGSGTDTQYF
TRBJ2-5,NA,TRBV7-9,NA,TGTGCCAGCAGCTTGACCCTGGGGTTTGCAGCTGAGACCCAGTACTTC,CASSLTLGFAAETQYF
TRBJ2-1,TRBD2,TRBV19,NA,TGTGCCAGTAGTATAGGCCCGGGACTAGCGGGGGGGCTTGAGCAGTTCTTC,CASSIGPGLAGGLEQFF
TRBJ2-7,NA,TRBV12-3/TRBV12-4,once,TGTGCCAGCAGCTATACAGGGCCCTACGAGCAGTACTTC,CASSYTGPYEQYF
TRBJ1-3,NA,TRBV5-4,NA,TGTGCCAGCAGCTCCGAGGGTACCTCTGGAAACACCATATATTTT,CASSSEGTSGNTIYF
TRBJ1-3,NA,TRBV7-2,NA,TGTGCCAGCAGCCCGGCGGCCCATGGAAACACCATATATTTT,CASSPAAHGNTIYF
TRBJ2-3,TRBD2,TRBV6-4,NA,TGTGCCAGCAGTGAACTAGCGGGGGACACAGATACGCAGTATTTT,CASSELAGDTDTQYF
TRBJ1-5,TRBD1,TRBV27,NA,TGTGCCAGCAGTTCCACGGGACAGGGGGCGTTTCAGCCCCAGCATTTT,CASSSTGQGAFQPQHF
TRBJ2-2,TRBD1,TRBV28,once,TGTGCCAGCAGAGAGACAGGGTTCGACGGGGAGCTGTTTTTT,CASRETGFDGELFF
TRBJ2-1,NA,TRBV24-1,NA,TGTGCCACCAGTTCTCCAGGCTCCCCATACAATGAGCAGTTCTTC,CATSSPGSPYNEQFF
TRBJ2-7,TRBD1,TRBV18,NA,TGTGCCAGCTCACACGGGACAGGGGGCGCATACGAGCAGTACTTC,CASSHGTGGAYEQYF
TRBJ1-2,NA,TRBV5-4,NA,TGTGCCAGCAGCCCCCCACCCAGCGGGGCCACCCTCCGGAGCTATGGCTACACCTTC,CASSPPPSGATLRSYGYTF
TRBJ2-1,TRBD2,TRBV6-5,once,TGTGCCAGCCATAGCGGGGGCAATGAGCAGTTCTTC,CASHSGGNEQFF
TRBJ2-7,NA,TRBV27,NA,TGTGCCAGCAGTTTACGGCAGGACTACGAGCAGTACTTC,CASSLRQDYEQYF
TRBJ1-5,NA,TRBV19,NA,TGTGCCAGTAGTACCGGGCTGGGTAGCAATCAGCCCCAGCATTTT,CASSTGLGSNQPQHF
TRBJ2-3,NA,TRBV27,NA,TGTGCCAGCAGCCTAGACGGATTCACAGATACGCAGTATTTT,CASSLDGFTDTQYF
TRBJ2-5,NA,TRBV28,NA,TGTGCCAGCGATGGACTGGGAATGGAGACCCAGTACTTC,CASDGLGMETQYF
TRBJ2-3,TRBD2,TRBV29-1,NA,TGCAGCGTTGAGGCGGGGGTAGTGACAGATACGCAGTATTTT,CSVEAGVVTDTQYF
TRBJ2-5,TRBD1,TRBV7-9,NA,TGTGCCAGCAGGAGGGGGACAGCCAAACTGGGAGAGACCCAGTACTTC,CASRRGTAKLGETQYF
TRBJ1-2,NA,TRBV9,NA,TGTGCCAGCAGCGTATCAGGAGAAGCTAACTATGGCTACACCTTC,CASSVSGEANYGYTF
TRBJ1-3,TRBD1,TRBV5-1,NA,TGCGCCAGCAGCTTACAGGGGGGCGGAAACACCATATATTTT,CASSLQGGGNTIYF
TRBJ1-3,NA,TRBV28,once,TGTGCCAGCAGTTTCGCCCTCACGGGGGGAAACACCATATATTTT,CASSFALTGGNTIYF
TRBJ2-7,TRBD2,TRBV7-8,NA,TGTGCCAGCAGGAAACAGGCGGGAGGTCTCTCCTACGAGCAGTACTTC,CASRKQAGGLSYEQYF
TRBJ1-5,NA,TRBV19,NA,TGTGCCAGTAGTATCGCCACGGCGAGCAATCAGCCCCAGCATTTT,CASSIATASNQPQHF
TRBJ2-3,NA,TRBV21-1,NA,TGTGCCAGCAGCAAAGGAAACCAAACGGGGCTAGCGAGAGGAGATACGCAGTATTTT,CASSKGNQTGLARGDTQYF
TRBJ1-5,NA,TRBV9,once,TGTGCCAGCAGCCGTGACAGCAATCAGCCCCAGCATTTT,CASSRDSNQPQHF
TRBJ1-6,NA,TRBV25-1,NA,TGTGCCAGCAGCGGCAAGGGTGGCGCCTATAATTCACCCCTCCACTTT,CASSGKGGAYNSPLHF
TRBJ1-1,NA,TRBV5-1,NA,TGCGCCAGCAGCTTCTCTGGTCCCTGGAACACTGAAGCTTTCTTT,CASSFSGPWNTEAFF
TRBJ1-3,NA,TRBV10-1,NA,TGCGCCAGCAGTGAAAAACGGATGGGAAACACCATATATTTT,CASSEKRMGNTIYF
TRBJ1-3,TRBD1,TRBV5-1,NA,TGCGCCAGCAGCTTGGAGACAGGGGTCGGAAACACCATATATTTT,CASSLETGVGNTIYF
TRBJ1-1,NA,TRBV18,few,TGTGCCAGCTCACCTTTCGTTTCGGGGGGGGACACTGAAGCTTTCTTT,CASSPFVSGGDTEAFF
TRBJ1-6,TRBD1,TRBV5-1,NA,TGCGCCAGCAGCCAGGGACAGGGAGAATGGTCACCCCTCCACTTT,CASSQGQGEWSPLHF
TRBJ1-2,TRBD1,TRBV23-1,NA,TGCGCCAGCAGTCAATCGTTGTCAGGGGGCTTTGGCTACACCTTC,CASSQSLSGGFGYTF
TRBJ2-7,TRBD2,TRBV2,NA,TGTGCCAGCAGTGAAGAGGGGACTAGCGGAATCCCATCCTACGAGCAGTACTTC,CASSEEGTSGIPSYEQYF
TRBJ2-5,TRBD1,TRBV10-2,NA,TGCGCCAGCAGAACCGGGACAGCCTACCAAGAGACCCAGTACTTC,CASRTGTAYQETQYF
TRBJ2-2,NA,TRBV7-2,NA,TGTGCCAGCAGCTTAGTGTCCGAGAACACCGGGGAGCTGTTTTTT,CASSLVSENTGELFF
TRBJ2-7,NA,TRBV4-3,NA,TGCGCCAGCAGCCAAGTAGTTGGCGGCCATGACGAGCAGTACTTC,CASSQVVGGHDEQYF
TRBJ2-6,NA,TRBV19,NA,TGTGCCAGTAGTATAGATCTGACCAACGTCCTGACTTTC,CASSIDLTNVLTF
TRBJ1-1,NA,TRBV12-3/TRBV12-4,NA,TGTGCCAGCAGTTTTACAGCCAACACTGAAGCTTTCTTT,CASSFTANTEAFF
TRBJ1-6,NA,TRBV27,NA,TGTGCCAGCAGTTTATCGAGGCAGGGATATAATTCACCCCTCCACTTT,CASSLSRQGYNSPLHF
TRBJ2-1,NA,TRBV7-9,once,TGTGCCAGCAGCTTAGCGGGGGCGATAAATGAGCAGTTCTTC,CASSLAGAINEQFF
TRBJ2-1,NA,TRBV20-1,NA,TGCAGTGCTAGTTCCGGGACCTACAATGAGCAGTTCTTC,CSASSGTYNEQFF
TRBJ1-5,NA,TRBV28,NA,TGTGCCAGCAGTTTATATTCAGGGCGAGGCAATCAGCCCCAGCATTTT,CASSLYSGRGNQPQHF
TRBJ2-2,NA,TRBV5-5,NA,TGTGCCAGCAGCTTTATGGGGGACGCCGGGGAGCTGTTTTTT,CASSFMGDAGELFF
TRBJ1-3,NA,TRBV5-1,NA,TGCGCCAGCAGCTCGGGACCGGGAAACACCATATATTTT,CASSSGPGNTIYF
TRBJ2-6,TRBD1,TRBV28,NA,TGTGCCAGCAGCCAGGACAGGGCTGGGGCCAACGTCCTGACTTTC,CASSQDRAGANVLTF
TRBJ2-4,TRBD1,TRBV7-9,once,TGTGCCAGCAGCTTAGCGGGACAGGGGAGGTTAGCCAAAAACATTCAGTACTTC,CASSLAGQGRLAKNIQYF
TRBJ1-5,NA,TRBV7-7,NA,TGTGCTAGCAGCTTAGCGTCACAGGGTGGGAATCAGCCCCAGCATTTT,CASSLASQGGNQPQHF
TRBJ1-6,NA,TRBV4-1,NA,TGCGCCAGCAGCCAAAACAGTTATAATTCACCCCTCCACTTT,CASSQNSYNSPLHF
TRBJ1-2,NA,TRBV11-2,NA,TGTGCCAGCAGCTTACTCGGCCATAACTATGGCTACACCTTC,CASSLLGHNYGYTF
TRBJ2-1,NA,TRBV19,few,TGTGCCAGTAGTATATGGTCAGGAGGGGGATCGGAAAATGAGCAGTTCTTC,CASSIWSGGGSENEQFF
TRBJ1-3,NA,TRBV3-1/TRBV3-2,NA,TGTGCCAGCAGCCAAGAGGGGGAAAACACCATATATTTT,CASSQEGENTIYF
TRBJ2-7,NA,TRBV25-1,NA,TGTGCCAGCGCCCGGAGCATTCGAAAGTACTTC,CASARSIRKYF
TRBJ1-6,NA,TRBV28,NA,TGTGCCAGCACCGACCAGGTTTTATCCTATAATTCACCCCTCCACTTT,CASTDQVLSYNSPLHF
TRBJ1-2,NA,TRBV10-3,NA,TGTGCCATCAGTGAAGGGGGAAGCTCCGATGGCTACACCTTC,CAISEGGSSDGYTF
TRBJ1-5,NA,TRBV6-4,NA,TGTGCCAGCAGTGACGACCCAGCAAGCAATCAGCCCCAGCATTTT,CASSDDPASNQPQHF
TRBJ1-2,TRBD1,TRBV5-1,NA,TGCGCCAGCAGCATCGGACAGGGGGCGGTCTATGGCTACACCTTC,CASSIGQGAVYGYTF
TRBJ2-3,NA,TRBV25-1,NA,TGTGCCAGCAGTGAAGGCGACTCCTCAGATACGCAGTATTTT,CASSEGDSSDTQYF
TRBJ1-2,NA,TRBV6-5,NA,TGTGCCAGCAGGGCAGACAGGTTTGAGGGCTACACCTTC,CASRADRFEGYTF